A selection of T cell receptor beta chains follows, all from one sample in a study of blood T cell repertoires in COVID-19. This table comes from immunoSEQ multiplex PCR, and its TCRdb copy is limited to in-frame clones, with some not included. The sample shows hundreds of thousands of clones, 80% to 90% of them seen only once. What was sequenced was PBMCs or T cells enriched from blood (not recorded which). These receptors were collected from a woman aged 18-30 years who had recovered from COVID-19. CDR3s leave out the opening cysteine and the closing phenylalanine or tryptophan.

>TRBV9
ASSVDDYPINEQF
>TRBV7-9
ASSLQRTGRQETQY
>TRBV5-4
ASSSSTSSYNEQF
>TRBV7-9
ASSKVQGNSPLH
>TRBV10-2
ASAGLPSEQY
>TRBV7-8
ASSLRTSGGRTQY
>TRBV5-8
ASSQGYGGQTNEKLF
>TRBV6-5
ASSRQGWGQPQH
>TRBV2
ASNKGTIDSNQPQH
>TRBV30
AGGQGYGYT